Listed here are 4 T cell receptor beta chains from one sample, sequenced in a study of cytomegalovirus exposure and HLA in healthy donors. In the PCR, 60 Vbeta and 13 Jbeta primers were used. TCRdb keeps only in-frame clones here, not all; method: immunoSEQ multiplex PCR. The sample carries 150,000 to 200,000 clones, over 80% recorded once. The specimen sequenced was PBMCs. These TCRs come from a boy younger than 10 in good health and CMV-seronegative.

This rearrangement joins TRBV7-2 to TRBJ1-1; TRBD1 matches at 8 bases. V lost 8 bases to trimming and J lost 5 bases; unmatched junction nucleotides: 7. The CDR3 has 13 amino acids. Germline V gene lookup returns CDR1 SGHTA and CDR2 FQGNSA. The CDR3 DNA is TGTGCCAGCGGACAGGGAGTTGGGACTGAAGCTTTCTTT. Protein sequence: CASGQGVGTEAFF. The variable domain in full, with the rest retrieved from reference TRBV7-2 and TRBJ1-1, is GAGVSQSPSNKVTEKGKDVELRCDPISGHTALYWYRQSLGQGLEFLIYFQGNSAPDKSGLPSDRFSAERTGGSVSTLTIQRTQQEDSAVYLCASGQGVGTEAFFGQGTRLTVV.

The count of this clone is one. The gene calls are TRBV6-1 and TRBJ1-3; D unresolved. Germline V gene data show CDR1 as MNHNS and CDR2 as SASEGT. Trimming removed 7 bases at V and 0 bases at J, with 7 bases between. The CDR3 has 13 amino acids. The CDR3 DNA reads as TGTGCCAGCAAAATCTTCTCTGGAAACACCATATATTTT. It encodes CASKIFSGNTIYF.

CDR3 sequence (DNA): TGTGCCAGCAGTTACGCCGGCTCTGGGGCCAACGTCCTGACTTTC. Protein product: CASSYAGSGANVLTF. V gene TRBV6-5 combines with J gene TRBJ2-6; D remains unclear. Germline CDR1 MNHEY, CDR2 SVGAGI. The CDR3 runs to 15 residues. Trimming shortened V by 2 bases and J by 0 bases, and 5 bases separated the two germline ends.

This chain connects TRBV6-1 to TRBJ1-1; 10 nucleotides agree with TRBD1. The CDR3 runs 16 residues. V lost 4 bases to trimming and J lost 3 bases; unmatched junction nucleotides: 8. Germline loops: CDR1 MNHNS, CDR2 SASEGT. CDR3 sequence reads: CASSVKRQGAYTEAFF. The DNA of the CDR3 is TGTGCCAGCAGTGTGAAGCGACAGGGGGCCTACACTGAAGCTTTCTTT.